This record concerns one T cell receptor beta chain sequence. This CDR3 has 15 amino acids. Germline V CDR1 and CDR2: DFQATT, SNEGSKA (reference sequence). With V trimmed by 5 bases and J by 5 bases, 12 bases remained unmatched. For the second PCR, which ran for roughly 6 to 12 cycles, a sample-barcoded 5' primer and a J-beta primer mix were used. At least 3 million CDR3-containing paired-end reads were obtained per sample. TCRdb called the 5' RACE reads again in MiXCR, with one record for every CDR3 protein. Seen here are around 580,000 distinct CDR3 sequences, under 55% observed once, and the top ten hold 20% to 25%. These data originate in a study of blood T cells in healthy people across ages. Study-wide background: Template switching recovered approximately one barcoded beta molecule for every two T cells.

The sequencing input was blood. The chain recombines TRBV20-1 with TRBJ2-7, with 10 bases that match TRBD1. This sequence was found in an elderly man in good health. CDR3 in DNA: TGCAGTGCTGAAACCGGGACAGGGGCAATGGACGAGCAGTACTTC. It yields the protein CSAETGTGAMDEQYF.